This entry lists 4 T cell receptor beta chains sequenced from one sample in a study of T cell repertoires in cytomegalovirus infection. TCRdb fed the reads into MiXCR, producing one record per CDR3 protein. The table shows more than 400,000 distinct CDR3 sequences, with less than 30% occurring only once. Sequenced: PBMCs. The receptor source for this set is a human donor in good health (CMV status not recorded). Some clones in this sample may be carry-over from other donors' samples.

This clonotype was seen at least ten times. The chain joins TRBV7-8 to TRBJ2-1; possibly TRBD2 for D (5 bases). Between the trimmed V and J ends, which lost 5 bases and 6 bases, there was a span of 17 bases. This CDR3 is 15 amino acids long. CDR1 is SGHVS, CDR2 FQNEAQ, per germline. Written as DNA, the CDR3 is TGTGCCAGCAGCCCTAGGGAGACTGTTCCCAATGAGCAGTTCTTC. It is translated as CASSPRETVPNEQFF.

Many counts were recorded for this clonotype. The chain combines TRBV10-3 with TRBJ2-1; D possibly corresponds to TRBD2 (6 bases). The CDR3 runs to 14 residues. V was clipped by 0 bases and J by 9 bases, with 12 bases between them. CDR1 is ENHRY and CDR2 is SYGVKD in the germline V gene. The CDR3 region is CAISESRGGGEQFF. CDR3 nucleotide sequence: TGTGCCATCAGTGAGTCTAGGGGAGGAGGTGAGCAGTTCTTC.

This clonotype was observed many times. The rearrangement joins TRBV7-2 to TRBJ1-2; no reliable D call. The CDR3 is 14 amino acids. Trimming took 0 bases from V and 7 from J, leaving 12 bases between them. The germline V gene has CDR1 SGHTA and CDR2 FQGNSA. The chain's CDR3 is CASSLAQPLGGYTF. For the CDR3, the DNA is TGTGCCAGCAGCTTAGCGCAGCCATTAGGTGGCTACACCTTC.

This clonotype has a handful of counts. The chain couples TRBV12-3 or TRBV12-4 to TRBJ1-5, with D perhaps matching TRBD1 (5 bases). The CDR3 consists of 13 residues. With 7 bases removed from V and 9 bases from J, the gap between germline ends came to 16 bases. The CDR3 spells CASTLDLGGPQHF. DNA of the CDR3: TGTGCCAGCACCCTGGACCTTGGGGGGCCCCAGCATTTT.